The present T cell receptor beta chain was sequenced within a study of T cells in Graves' hyperthyroidism and ophthalmopathy. This clonotype was detected ten times or more. V shed 5 bases and J 5 bases; nucleotides not matched to a gene: 11. Germline lookup yields CDR1 SEHNR and CDR2 FQNEAQ (reference sequence). The CDR3 is made up of 15 amino acids. Using RNA transcripts as the source, TCR beta CDR3 regions were amplified. The primer set for the first-round RT-PCR of the TCR CDR3 was HTBI. TCRdb redid the calling of the multiplex PCR reads with MiXCR, one entry per CDR3 protein. The data show fewer than 450,000 distinct CDR3 sequences, with about 18% seen just once and 34% held by the top ten. Progressors' blood was drawn at hyperthyroidism diagnosis, before ophthalmopathy symptoms.

The gene calls are TRBV7-9 and TRBJ2-5; 7 bases fit TRBD1. The TCR was taken from a young woman with Graves' hyperthyroidism that later progressed to Graves' ophthalmopathy. The sequencing input was blood. The DNA of the CDR3 is TGTGCCAGCAGCATCCGACAGGGTATAGGGGAGACCCAGTACTTC. Translated: CASSIRQGIGETQYF.